This T cell receptor beta chain was documented in a study of T-cell reconstitution after alpha-beta-depleted transplantation in children. The TCRbeta library was prepared with unique molecular identifiers. TCRdb re-called the PCR reads through MiXCR, storing one row per CDR3 protein. The sample includes about a million distinct CDR3 sequences, about 29% of them seen just once. V shed 3 bases and J shed 1 base, with 13 bases lying between them. The CDR3 totals 16 residues. CDR1 SNHLY and CDR2 FYNNEI come from the germline V gene. In its sample, this clonotype was seen a few times. As yet, its antigen is unknown. Study results and caveats: After one year, T-cell counts and TCRbeta diversity mostly came from new T cells. Expanded graft clones, several hundred of them, were reportedly the source of alpha-beta T cells about two months after transplant. From surviving recipient T cells and thymic progenitors came the high day-60 TCRbeta diversity observed in some patients.

Sequencing was performed on PBMCs, mostly from graft donor cells, taken 360 days after TCRalphabeta/CD19-depleted stem cell transplant. The chain combines TRBV2 with TRBJ2-1, with D perhaps given as TRBD1 or TRBD2 (5 bases each). This sequence originates from a boy under two years old who had a stem cell transplant for SCID, so the T cells may come from the graft donor. The CDR3 protein is CASSEPGPASYNEQFF. The CDR3 coding sequence is TGTGCCAGCAGTGAGCCGGGACCGGCGTCCTACAATGAGCAGTTCTTC.